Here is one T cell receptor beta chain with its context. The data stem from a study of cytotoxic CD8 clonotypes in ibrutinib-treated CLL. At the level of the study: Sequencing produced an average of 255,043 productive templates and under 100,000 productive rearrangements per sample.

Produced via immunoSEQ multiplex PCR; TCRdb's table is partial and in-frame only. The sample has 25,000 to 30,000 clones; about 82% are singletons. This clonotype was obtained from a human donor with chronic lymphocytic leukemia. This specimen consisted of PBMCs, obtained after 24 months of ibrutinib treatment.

In DNA, the CDR3 is TGTGCCAGCAGTGGGAGTGGACAACCCCACAATGAGCAGTTCTTC. Translating it yields CASSGSGQPHNEQFF. The V and J genes are TRBV25-1 and TRBJ2-1, with D perhaps TRBD1 (5 bases). CDR3 length: 15 amino acids. Germline V gene sequence: CDR1 MGHDK, CDR2 SYGVNS. Trimming took 4 bases from V and 5 from J, leaving 15 bases between them.